Listed below are T cell receptor beta chains from one sample, sequenced in a study of cytomegalovirus exposure and HLA in healthy donors. Here immunoSEQ multiplex PCR was the method, and the copy in TCRdb shows in-frame clones only, minus some. Of about 160,000 clones listed, about 80% are singletons. The sequenced sample consisted of PBMCs. These receptors all come from a man younger than 45 in good health and CMV-seronegative. Both conserved end residues are part of each CDR3. The D gene is left open where the match is weak. Clone size is given for some rows only: seen once, a few or many times, or a class if the clone is expanded.

D gene	V gene	clone size	J gene	CDR3 protein	CDR3 DNA
NA	TRBV6-1	NA	TRBJ1-4	CASSGQTGVVGEKLFF	TGTGCCAGCAGTGGACAGACGGGGGTGGTAGGAGAAAAACTGTTTTTT
NA	TRBV27	few	TRBJ2-7	CASSLGPNSYEQYF	TGTGCCAGCAGTTTAGGCCCGAACTCCTACGAGCAGTACTTC
NA	TRBV18	NA	TRBJ2-5	CASSQGLGETQYF	TGTGCCAGCTCACAGGGACTCGGAGAGACCCAGTACTTC
NA	TRBV4-3	NA	TRBJ2-7	CASSQFGSSYEQYF	TGCGCCAGCAGCCAATTTGGCAGCTCCTACGAGCAGTACTTC
TRBD2	TRBV6-1	NA	TRBJ2-7	CASSAGGGGPYEQYF	TGTGCCAGCAGCGCCGGCGGCGGGGGACCCTACGAGCAGTACTTC
NA	TRBV5-4	NA	TRBJ1-4	CASSEQGREKLFF	TGTGCCAGCAGCGAACAGGGAAGGGAAAAACTGTTTTTT
NA	TRBV5-6	NA	TRBJ1-5	CASSLGSGVGNQPQHF	TGTGCCAGCAGCTTGGGGTCAGGGGTAGGGAATCAGCCCCAGCATTTT
TRBD2	TRBV10-2	NA	TRBJ2-7	CASSRAGEGYEQYF	TGCGCCAGCAGTCGAGCGGGAGAAGGCTACGAGCAGTACTTC
TRBD1	TRBV9	NA	TRBJ2-1	CASSVGTGNEQFF	TGTGCCAGCAGCGTAGGGACAGGGAATGAGCAGTTCTTC
NA	TRBV6-5	once	TRBJ1-2	CASSYSPPGAGNGYTF	TGTGCCAGCAGTTACTCCCCTCCGGGAGCGGGGAATGGCTACACCTTC
TRBD2	TRBV5-1	NA	TRBJ2-5	CATPERELTETQYF	TGCGCCACCCCCGAGCGGGAGCTAACAGAGACCCAGTACTTC
NA	TRBV6-6	once	TRBJ2-1	CASQGFSYNEQFF	TGTGCCAGCCAGGGTTTCTCCTACAATGAGCAGTTCTTC
NA	TRBV5-6	NA	TRBJ1-5	CASSWTAGPNQPQHF	TGTGCCAGCAGCTGGACGGCAGGGCCAAATCAGCCCCAGCATTTT
NA	TRBV27	NA	TRBJ2-7	CASSYLGDRYEQYF	TGTGCCAGCAGTTACCTGGGAGATAGGTACGAGCAGTACTTC
TRBD2	TRBV5-1	few	TRBJ2-1	CASSLEGLAEHNEQFF	TGCGCCAGCAGCTTGGAGGGTCTAGCGGAGCACAATGAGCAGTTCTTC
TRBD2	TRBV30	NA	TRBJ2-1	CASSGLAGNEQFF	TGTGCCTCGAGCGGCCTAGCGGGAAATGAGCAGTTCTTC
NA	TRBV14	NA	TRBJ2-1	CASSPAAYRSYEQFF	TGTGCCAGCAGCCCAGCGGCGTATCGGTCCTATGAGCAGTTCTTC
TRBD1	TRBV18	NA	TRBJ1-1	CASSPRDRVKNTEAFF	TGTGCCAGCTCACCACGGGACAGGGTGAAGAACACTGAAGCTTTCTTT
NA	TRBV19	NA	TRBJ1-1	CASSIPGGSEAFF	TGTGCCAGTAGTATCCCCGGAGGGTCTGAAGCTTTCTTT
TRBD2	TRBV6-4	few	TRBJ2-3	CASSDSAGTSGSTDTQYF	TGTGCCAGCAGTGACTCCGCCGGGACTAGCGGTAGCACAGATACGCAGTATTTT
NA	TRBV30	NA	TRBJ2-7	CARRYRVAEQYF	TGTGCCCGGAGATACAGGGTAGCCGAGCAGTACTTC
NA	TRBV6-6	NA	TRBJ1-5	CASSIRDNSQPQHF	TGTGCCAGCAGCATCCGGGACAATTCCCAGCCCCAGCATTTT
NA	TRBV7-2	NA	TRBJ2-1	CASSLAWRVNEQFF	TGTGCCAGCAGCTTAGCCTGGAGGGTAAATGAGCAGTTCTTC
TRBD1	TRBV7-2	few	TRBJ2-3	CASSLETGPFTDTQYF	TGTGCCAGCAGCCTTGAGACAGGGCCCTTCACAGATACGCAGTATTTT
NA	TRBV15	NA	TRBJ1-2	CATRAERGNDAYGYTF	TGTGCCACCAGAGCAGAACGCGGCAATGATGCCTATGGCTACACCTTC
TRBD1	TRBV5-4	NA	TRBJ2-2	CASSAVFGQGNTGELFF	TGTGCCAGCAGCGCCGTGTTCGGACAGGGGAACACCGGGGAGCTGTTTTTT
NA	TRBV5-4	NA	TRBJ2-2	CASSLLSTNTGELFF	TGTGCCAGCAGCTTGCTCTCTACGAACACCGGGGAGCTGTTTTTT
NA	TRBV19	NA	TRBJ2-1	CASSIVASGNEQFF	TGTGCCAGTAGTATCGTCGCTAGTGGCAATGAGCAGTTCTTC
TRBD2	TRBV5-1	NA	TRBJ2-1	CASSARLAGATNEQFF	TGCGCCAGCAGCGCCCGACTAGCGGGAGCGACCAATGAGCAGTTCTTC
NA	TRBV7-9	NA	TRBJ1-1	CSSSLTGHGQMNTEAFF	TGTTCCAGCAGCTTAACTGGCCACGGACAGATGAACACTGAAGCTTTCTTT
NA	TRBV30	NA	TRBJ2-6	CAFRQDIGGANVLTF	TGTGCCTTTCGACAGGACATTGGCGGGGCCAACGTCCTGACTTTC
NA	TRBV5-4	NA	TRBJ1-2	CASSLRYALLYGYTF	TGTGCCAGCAGCTTGCGTTATGCCCTACTCTATGGCTACACCTTC
TRBD2	TRBV6-5	once	TRBJ2-1	CASSPTGTRSNEQFF	TGTGCCAGCAGTCCTACCGGGACTAGGAGTAATGAGCAGTTCTTC
NA	TRBV6-5	NA	TRBJ1-2	CASSYSPGQAYGYTF	TGTGCCAGCAGTTACTCCCCGGGACAAGCCTATGGCTACACCTTC
NA	TRBV7-9	once	TRBJ2-1	CASSPRDSDSYNEQFF	TGTGCCAGCAGCCCCCGGGACTCCGACTCCTACAATGAGCAGTTCTTC
TRBD2	TRBV9	NA	TRBJ2-1	CASSVDASGIEQFF	TGTGCCAGCAGCGTAGACGCTAGCGGGATTGAGCAGTTCTTC
TRBD2	TRBV10-2	NA	TRBJ2-7	CASTGTSGIPYEQYF	TGCGCCAGCACTGGGACTAGCGGTATACCCTACGAGCAGTACTTC
TRBD1	TRBV9	NA	TRBJ2-2	CASSASGTGLTGELFF	TGTGCCAGCAGCGCTTCCGGGACAGGGTTAACCGGGGAGCTGTTTTTT
TRBD2	TRBV9	NA	TRBJ2-1	CASGSGGSSYNEQFF	TGTGCCAGCGGTAGCGGGGGTAGCTCCTACAATGAGCAGTTCTTC
TRBD1	TRBV25-1	NA	TRBJ1-6	CASSGTGSSYNSPLHF	TGTGCCAGCAGTGGGACAGGGAGCTCCTATAATTCACCCCTCCACTTT
TRBD2	TRBV6-5	NA	TRBJ2-5	CASSYGGGGSPETQYF	TGTGCCAGCAGTTACGGCGGGGGAGGGTCGCCGGAGACCCAGTACTTC
NA	TRBV27	NA	TRBJ1-5	CASSLGADQPQHF	TGTGCCAGCAGTTTAGGGGCGGATCAGCCCCAGCATTTT
TRBD1	TRBV4-1	NA	TRBJ1-4	CASRPPTDRGYEKLFF	TGCGCCAGCAGACCTCCAACGGACAGGGGGTATGAAAAACTGTTTTTT
TRBD1	TRBV7-2	few	TRBJ2-7	CASSTPGTARYEQYF	TGTGCCAGCAGCACCCCCGGGACAGCTCGCTACGAGCAGTACTTC
NA	TRBV7-2	NA	TRBJ1-5	CASSTTTGSGQPQHF	TGTGCCAGCAGCACCACTACAGGGTCGGGACAGCCCCAGCATTTT
TRBD1	TRBV28	NA	TRBJ2-5	CASSFDRGPGETQYF	TGTGCCAGCAGTTTCGACAGGGGGCCGGGAGAGACCCAGTACTTC
NA	TRBV7-9	NA	TRBJ1-6	CASSPFRGAGANSPLHF	TGTGCCAGCAGCCCGTTCCGGGGGGCAGGGGCCAATTCACCCCTCCACTTT
TRBD2	TRBV6-1	NA	TRBJ2-7	CASWTSGPYEQYF	TGTGCCAGTTGGACTAGCGGTCCCTACGAGCAGTACTTC
NA	TRBV5-1	NA	TRBJ1-1	CASKRGGEAFF	TGCGCCAGCAAACGGGGGGGCGAAGCTTTCTTT